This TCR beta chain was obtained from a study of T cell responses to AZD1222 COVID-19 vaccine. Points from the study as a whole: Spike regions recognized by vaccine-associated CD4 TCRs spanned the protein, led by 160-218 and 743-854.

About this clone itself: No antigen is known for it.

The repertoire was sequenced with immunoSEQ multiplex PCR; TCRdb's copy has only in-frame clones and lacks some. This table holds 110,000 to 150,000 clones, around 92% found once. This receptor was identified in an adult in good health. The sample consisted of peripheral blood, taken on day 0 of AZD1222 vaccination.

This CDR3 is CASSQSSGQGLEKLFF. CDR3 DNA: TGCGCCAGCAGCCAAAGTTCGGGACAGGGTCTAGAAAAACTGTTTTTT. V gene TRBV4-1 combines with J gene TRBJ1-4; TRBD1 agrees at 9 bases. The CDR3 has 16 amino acids. Germline V gene data show CDR1 as MGHRA and CDR2 as YSYEKL. With 2 bases clipped from V and 8 bases from J, the junction kept 9 bases outside the gene matches.